This TCR beta chain was sequenced during a study of breast tumors, draining lymph nodes, adjacent tissues. Study-wide points: Data only fit, rather than demonstrated, lymph node origin of most tumor T cells. Luminal-like breast cancer showed significantly greater tumor-nontumor repertoire similarity than basal-like breast cancer did. Findings are consistent with lymph node origin and intratumoral expansion of most tumor T cells.

CDR1 is MRHNA, CDR2 SNTAGT, per germline. Trimming cost V 2 bases and J 1 base; bases outside gene matches: 8. The CDR3 has 16 amino acids. This clonotype was observed many times. The antigen remains unidentified. Using its own MiXCR run on the multiplex PCR reads, TCRdb lists one record per CDR3 protein. Among 30,000 to 40,000 distinct CDR3 sequences listed, 36% were seen once. The sample taken for sequencing was breast tumor tissue. This clonotype was sampled from a female donor with breast cancer. Some clones in this sample may be carry-over from other donors' samples. This chain links TRBV6-4 with TRBJ2-7, with 7 bases aligning to TRBD1. The CDR3 reads CASSDPYRGRSYEQYF. In DNA, the CDR3 is TGTGCCAGCAGTGACCCTTACAGGGGCCGTTCCTACGAGCAGTACTTC.